This T cell receptor (beta chain) emerged from a study of identical twins. Each cDNA held unique molecular identifiers, and template switching gave it a universal primer site. A single record per CDR3 protein comes from TCRdb applying MiXCR to the 5' RACE reads. This sample has 700,000 to 950,000 distinct CDR3 sequences, with around 12% found just once. Trimming removed 0 bases from V and 4 bases from J, with 9 bases in between. The CDR3 is 13 residues long. CDR1 and CDR2 from the germline V gene are DFQATT and SNEGSKA (reference sequence). In its sample, this clonotype was seen a few times. Its cognate antigen is unknown. The study's findings and limits: The study found excess low generation probability among twin-shared out-of-frame alpha sequences. Out-of-frame sharing of TCR alpha in monozygotic twins was underestimated by models.

The sample was also reused in another study, on yellow fever vaccine responses in identical twins.

This sequence was found in a woman between 18 and 29 years old in good health. This chain uses TRBV20-1 with TRBJ1-1; D gene ambiguous. Sequencing input: PBMCs. The DNA of the CDR3 is TGCAGTGCTAGAGAGCCCCCCTTCACTGAAGCTTTCTTT. Its protein product is CSAREPPFTEAFF.